This T cell receptor (beta chain) comes out of a study of blood T cell repertoires in COVID-19. The data were produced by immunoSEQ multiplex PCR, yet TCRdb's version contains in-frame clones alone and is incomplete. The data hold about 310,000 clones, with approximately 91% observed a single time. There are a few counts of this clone. This clonotype was obtained from a woman aged 40 to 50 who had recovered from COVID-19. Sequencing used PBMCs or T cells enriched from blood (not recorded which).

The CDR3 DNA sequence: TGCGCCAGCAGCTTGCTGGGACAGGGGAGTTCAGATACGCAGTATTTT. Translated: CASSLLGQGSSDTQYF. V and J are TRBV5-1 and TRBJ2-3; 10 nucleotides match TRBD1. Germline trimming cut 1 base from V and 4 bases from J; bases unmatched to any gene: 6. This CDR3 has 16 amino acids. CDR1 is SGHRS and CDR2 is YFSETQ in the germline V gene.